The T cell receptor (beta chain) described here comes from a study of shared T cell receptors in the human thymus (dated by TCRdb to the early 2020s). Background for the entire study: The study investigated the way shared, self-reactive T-cell receptor alpha chains are produced in the human thymus.

Including the terminal cysteine and phenylalanine, the CDR3 comprises 16 residues. The CDR3 DNA has 48 bases and is translated from base 1. V sheds 6 bases and J sheds 6 bases, leaving 23 bases between their ends. CDR1 SNHLY and CDR2 FYNNEI were looked up in the germline V gene. Library preparation was by the immunoSEQ multiplex PCR assay. TCRdb re-hosts the immuneACCESS table, in-frame sequences only. Its copies lack some clones; in the studies checked, an unresolved V gene accounts for under half of them, and the cause for the rest is not known. A total of 700,000 or so clones appear in this sample, roughly 88% of them only once. The ten largest clones take up more than 0.01% of the sample. Of note for this clone: This clone's antigen is unknown. No much larger clonotype is one base removed from it; base qualities were not supplied.

These data were also filed under a second study, of human thymus T cells. The second study, in turn, reports: In Finland, the donors were immunologically healthy infants who were having open corrective cardiac surgery for congenital heart defects. The thymus tissue came from surgical resects taken out during corrective cardiac surgery. Usage of V and J gene segments appeared to be biased in both the thymic and the peripheral blood repertoires. According to the related research, thymic TCR repertoires were highly overlapping among unrelated individuals. The study described the TCR alpha and beta repertoires in roughly 8 infant thymus samples and a few matching peripheral blood samples. Donor ages ranged from roughly 7 to 250 days, and the cohort comprised over five male and a couple of female infants. After being mechanically released from the tissue, thymocytes were kept at -70 degrees C in pellets of about 8.5-32 million cells. A QIAsymphony instrument was used to extract genomic DNA from the frozen cell pellets. TCRB and TCRAD loci were amplified from a standardized quantity of quality-controlled genomic DNA using the immunoSEQ multiplex PCR assay. The amplicons covered the V(D)J region and were long enough to include the CDR3 and to identify the V and J genes. Through the commercial immunoSEQ service, the amplicons were sequenced on an Illumina platform. Primer bias and sequencing errors were corrected using previously described methods, and TCRAD and TCRB definitions followed the IMGT database. Analysis of the repertoires was done with immunoSEQ Analyzer 3.0 and VDJTools and included basic statistics, V/J segment usage, diversity estimates, rarefaction and pairwise overlap. Chao1, ChaoE, Efron-Thisted, Shannon and inverse Simpson indices were used to estimate diversity, which was also estimated on datasets down-sampled to the smallest sample. For repertoire overlap, CDR3 nucleotide sequence, V gene and J gene had to match strictly, and clustering was done by Jaccard-based multidimensional scaling. On average, thymus samples yielded about 810,000 unique TCRB clonotypes, whereas blood samples yielded about 84,000.

This clonotype originated in a girl less than two years old with a congenital heart defect. Donor details come from another sample of the same person, matched by shared clones. The chain employs TRBV2 and TRBJ2-5, with TRBD2 tentatively as D gene (5 bases match). Input material: thymocytes. The encoded CDR3 is CASSHKVHSYGKTQYF. The DNA reads as follows: TGTGCCAGCAGCCACAAAGTGCATTCATACGGGAAGACCCAGTACTTC.